This entry lists 28 T cell receptor beta chains sequenced from one sample in a study of cytotoxic CD8 clonotypes in ibrutinib-treated CLL. The method was immunoSEQ multiplex PCR; TCRdb's version includes in-frame clones alone and lacks a portion of them. The sample yields about 6,000 clones, about four fifths seen once. The input for sequencing was PBMCs, taken before ibrutinib treatment. Receptors originate from a human donor with chronic lymphocytic leukemia.

The chain employs TRBV4-3 and TRBJ2-3, with TRBD2 matching over 10 bases. Germline CDR1 and CDR2: LGHNA and YSLEER. CDR3 length equals 14 residues. The V and J ends lost 7 bases and 5 bases, in that order; junction bases with no gene match: 6. The CDR3 bases are TGCGCCAGCACTCTAGCGGGAGCCAAAGATACGCAGTATTTT. It is translated as CASTLAGAKDTQYF.

This clone was seen just once. The rearrangement links TRBV23-1 to TRBJ2-7, with 7 bases lining up with TRBD1. TRBV23-1 is an open reading frame, and its role is uncertain. V shed 0 bases, J shed 2 bases, and the junction held 4 bases outside the gene matches. There are 15 residues in the CDR3. CDR3 sequence (DNA): TGCGCCAGCAGTCAATCTCCGGACAGGCCCTACGAGCAGTACTTC. Protein sequence: CASSQSPDRPYEQYF.

The V gene is TRBV28, the J gene TRBJ1-2; D not certain. Trimming pared 3 bases from V and 0 bases from J, leaving 5 bases between. The CDR3 runs to 13 residues. The germline V gene encodes CDR1 MDHEN and CDR2 SYDVKM. The CDR3: CASSLGANYGYTF. As DNA, the CDR3 is TGTGCCAGCAGTTTGGGCGCTAACTATGGCTACACCTTC.

This clone was counted a single time. V and J are TRBV5-6 and TRBJ1-6; no reliable D call. The CDR3 is 14 amino acids. Trimming cost V 4 bases and J 10 bases, with 15 bases left between them. Germline V gene sequence: CDR1 SGHDT, CDR2 YYEEEE. The CDR3 sequence is CASSPLRASSPLHF. In nucleotides, the CDR3 is TGTGCCAGCAGCCCCTTGCGGGCGTCCTCACCCCTCCACTTT.

This chain connects TRBV29-1 to TRBJ2-1; D may be TRBD2 (6 bases). There are 14 residues in the CDR3. V was trimmed by 8 bases and J by 0 bases, leaving 14 bases between them. Looked up from germline, CDR1 is SQVTM and CDR2 is ANQGSEA. The CDR3 DNA sequence: TGCAGCCAGGCGGGACCTAACTCCTACAATGAGCAGTTCTTC. It translates to CSQAGPNSYNEQFF.

The chain combines TRBV10-1 with TRBJ2-5; 8 bases fit TRBD2. With V trimmed by 2 bases and J by 0 bases, 5 bases remained unmatched. Germline lookup yields CDR1 WNHNN and CDR2 SYGVQD (reference sequence). The CDR3 contains 16 residues. The CDR3 is CASSESLAGNQETQYF. In DNA, the CDR3 is TGCGCCAGCAGTGAGAGCTTAGCGGGGAACCAAGAGACCCAGTACTTC.

CDR3 bases: TGCGCCAGCAGCTCCCTAGCGGGAGGATTGAATGAGCAGTTCTTC. Its translation: CASSSLAGGLNEQFF. The chain uses TRBV5-1 and TRBJ2-1; 11 nucleotides align to TRBD2. Germline V gene lookup returns CDR1 SGHRS and CDR2 YFSETQ. The CDR3 has 15 residues. The V segment lost 3 bases and the J segment 7 bases; nucleotides outside the gene matches: 6.

The chain uses TRBV11-1 and TRBJ2-7; 10 positions match TRBD1. The CDR3 sequence is 15 residues long. Trimming took 5 bases from V and 1 from J; bases not matched to a gene: 5. Germline CDR1 SGHAT, CDR2 FQDESV (reference sequence). CDR3 DNA sequence: TGTGCCAGCAGCCCTGGGACAGGGGTATCCTACGAGCAGTACTTC. Translated: CASSPGTGVSYEQYF. Together with reference TRBV11-1 and TRBJ2-7, the CDR3 gives the full variable domain: EAEVAQSPRYKITEKSQAVAFWCDPISGHATLYWYRQILGQGPELLVQFQDESVVDDSQLPKDRFSAERLKGVDSTLKIQPAELGDSAMYLCASSPGTGVSYEQYFGPGTRLTVT.

The chain is built from TRBV5-1 and TRBJ2-7; TRBD2 aligns across 9 bases. The germline V gene encodes CDR1 SGHRS and CDR2 YFSETQ. The CDR3 spans 17 residues. With 0 bases clipped from V and 0 bases from J, the junction kept 7 bases outside the gene matches. CDR3 sequence: CASSLGIAGETSYEQYF. Written as DNA, the CDR3 is TGCGCCAGCAGCTTGGGCATAGCGGGAGAAACCTCCTACGAGCAGTACTTC. Filled out from reference TRBV5-1 and TRBJ2-7, the complete variable domain reads KAGVTQTPRYLIKTRGQQVTLSCSPISGHRSVSWYQQTPGQGLQFLFEYFSETQRNKGNFPGRFSGRQFSNSRSEMNVSTLELGDSALYLCASSLGIAGETSYEQYFGPGTRLTVT.

The V call is TRBV6-6, the J call TRBJ2-5; D is undetermined. The CDR3 runs to 13 residues. The germline V and J ends were trimmed by 5 bases and 5 bases, with 12 bases remaining between them. Germline CDR1 and CDR2: MNHNY and SVGAGI (reference sequence). The CDR3 sequence is CASSAQGWETQYF. In DNA form, the CDR3 reads TGTGCCAGCAGTGCTCAAGGATGGGAGACCCAGTACTTC.

The rearrangement joins TRBV7-8 to TRBJ2-7; TRBD1 is a possible D gene (6 bases). V lost 1 base to trimming and J lost 3 bases, with 10 bases between them. The germline gives CDR1 SGHVS, CDR2 FQNEAQ. This CDR3 spans 14 amino acids. CDR3 bases: TGTGCCAGCAGCTTAGAGGGCAGGGGCTACGAGCAGTACTTC. Translated, it gives CASSLEGRGYEQYF.

The CDR3 DNA is TGTGCCAGCGGCCTTCGGGTCGACGTACGGCTAGCCAAAAACATTCAGTACTTC. Encoded protein: CASGLRVDVRLAKNIQYF. The chain employs TRBV28 and TRBJ2-4; no reliable D call. Germline V gene data show CDR1 as MDHEN and CDR2 as SYDVKM. There are 18 residues in the CDR3. V dropped 8 bases and J dropped 0 bases, with 23 bases sitting between them.

This rearrangement joins TRBV29-1 to TRBJ2-1; D is ambiguous. The CDR3 contains 13 residues. Trimming took 1 base from V and 5 from J, leaving 9 bases between them. Germline assignment: CDR1 SQVTM and CDR2 ANQGSEA. CDR3 residues: CSVEVRQDNEQFF. DNA of the CDR3: TGCAGCGTTGAAGTGCGCCAGGACAATGAGCAGTTCTTC.

The V gene is TRBV6-5, the J gene TRBJ2-1; no clear D. Germline values: CDR1 MNHEY, CDR2 SVGAGI. Trimming pared 0 bases from V and 10 bases from J, leaving 7 bases between. CDR3 length equals 12 residues. As DNA, the CDR3 is TGTGCCAGCAGTTACTCGATGGGGGAGCAGTTCTTC. Its translation is CASSYSMGEQFF.

This rearrangement joins TRBV27 to TRBJ1-1; D ambiguous. CDR1 and CDR2 (germline): MNHEY, SMNVEV (reference sequence). The V gene lost 5 bases and the J gene lost 4 bases, with 14 bases spanning the gap. CDR3 length: 14 amino acids. CDR3 region: CASSRGDGRTEAFF. The CDR3 DNA is TGTGCCAGCAGTCGGGGTGACGGACGCACTGAAGCTTTCTTT.

The V gene is TRBV5-5, the J gene TRBJ1-5, with unresolved D. This CDR3 is built from 15 residues. With 0 bases removed from V and 0 bases from J, the gap between germline ends came to 7 bases. Per germline, CDR1 SGHKS and CDR2 YYEKEE (reference sequence). The DNA of the CDR3 is TGTGCCAGCAGCTTGGGGTCTTATAGCAATCAGCCCCAGCATTTT. It is translated as CASSLGSYSNQPQHF.

The chain carries TRBV7-9 and TRBJ2-1, with D uncertain. This CDR3 is 15 amino acids long. In germline, CDR1 is SEHNR, CDR2 FQNEAQ (reference sequence). V lost 8 bases to trimming and J lost 0 bases, with 14 bases between them. The CDR3 loop reads CASSLPSRSYNEQFF. The DNA of the CDR3 is TGTGCCAGCTCCCTCCCGAGCCGCTCCTACAATGAGCAGTTCTTC.

This clone occurred once. The chain recombines TRBV14 with TRBJ2-1, with TRBD2 matching 10 bases. The CDR3 totals 18 residues. V was clipped by 1 base and J by 9 bases; unmatched bases: 15. From germline, CDR1 is SGHDN and CDR2 FVKESK. The CDR3 DNA is TGTGCCAGCAGCCAAGGGGTCCGGACAGCGGGAGGGCCTCTTGAGCAGTTCTTC. Translating it yields CASSQGVRTAGGPLEQFF.

This clone came up a few times. The V gene is TRBV19, the J gene TRBJ1-2; 7 bases map to TRBD1. This CDR3 region has 14 residues. Trimming cost V 5 bases and J 4 bases; bases outside gene matches: 7. Per the germline V gene, CDR1 is LNHDA and CDR2 is SQIVND (reference sequence). The CDR3 loop is CASSATGLGYGYTF. The CDR3 DNA sequence: TGTGCCAGTAGTGCGACAGGGCTTGGCTATGGCTACACCTTC.

The chain recombines TRBV9 with TRBJ2-2; the D gene is possibly TRBD1 (5 bases). CDR1 and CDR2 from the germline V gene are SGDLS and YYNGEE. Deletions cut 4 bases from V and 5 bases from J, with 15 bases between. This CDR3 spans 15 amino acids. CDR3 DNA: TGTGCCAGCAGCCCGGACACTCGTTTAACCGGGGAGCTGTTTTTT. The encoded protein is CASSPDTRLTGELFF.

By proportion, this clone is large (0.1 to 1%). V usage is TRBV7-9 and J usage is TRBJ2-7; D possibly corresponds to TRBD2 (5 bases). V lost 1 base, J lost 5 bases, and 15 bases lay in between. The germline V gene encodes CDR1 SEHNR and CDR2 FQNEAQ (reference sequence). The CDR3 is 15 residues long. CDR3: CASSLGFTRRDEQYF. CDR3 in DNA: TGTGCCAGCAGCTTAGGGTTTACTAGGCGAGACGAGCAGTACTTC.

This clone was seen once. The chain's CDR3 is CASSPDRRSSYEQYF. CDR3 sequence (DNA): TGTGCCAGCAGTCCCGACAGAAGGAGCTCCTACGAGCAGTACTTC. The V and J genes are TRBV6-5 and TRBJ2-7; a possible D gene is TRBD1 (5 bases). Trimming took off 5 bases at V and 0 bases at J, with 14 bases between the two ends. The CDR3 covers 15 residues. Germline CDR1 reads MNHEY; CDR2 reads SVGAGI.

In this sample, this clone turned up once. The chain carries TRBV7-7 and TRBJ1-2; D remains ambiguous. The CDR3 runs to 16 residues. The V gene lost 5 bases and the J gene lost 4 bases, with 20 bases spanning the gap. CDR1 SSHAT and CDR2 FNYEAQ come from the germline V gene (reference sequence). The CDR3, as DNA: TGTGCCAGCAGCCACTCATTTAAGTGCCGGACCTATGGCTACACCTTC. Its protein is CASSHSFKCRTYGYTF.

The gene calls are TRBV28 and TRBJ2-7; TRBD2 aligns across 7 bases. CDR3 length: 13 residues. Per germline, CDR1 MDHEN and CDR2 SYDVKM. The junction had 5 bases not matched to a gene; V was cut back by 6 bases and J by 3 bases. In DNA form, the CDR3 reads TGTGCCAGCAGCCCTGGGGGGGGCTACGAGCAGTACTTC. Its protein product is CASSPGGGYEQYF.

This chain joins TRBV27 and TRBJ1-4; unclear D gene. This CDR3 region has 11 residues. Germline V gene lookup returns CDR1 MNHEY and CDR2 SMNVEV (reference sequence). The ends were cut back, 6 bases at V and 10 bases at J, with 9 bases in the middle. CDR3 region: CASRSQGKLFF. As DNA, the CDR3 is TGTGCCAGCAGGTCCCAAGGAAAACTGTTTTTT.

The genes are TRBV19 and TRBJ2-3, with 8 bases fitting TRBD2. V lost 7 bases and J lost 4; bases outside the gene matches: 4. Per the germline V gene, CDR1 is LNHDA and CDR2 is SQIVND (reference sequence). The CDR3 loop spans 13 amino acids. The DNA of the CDR3 is TGTGCCAGTAACGGGGGGGTTCCAGATACGCAGTATTTT. Translated: CASNGGVPDTQYF. The entire variable domain, with the rest obtained from reference TRBV19 and TRBJ2-3, is as follows: DGGITQSPKYLFRKEGQNVTLSCEQNLNHDAMYWYRQDPGQGLRLIYYSQIVNDFQKGDIAEGYSVSREKKESFPLTVTSAQKNPTAFYLCASNGGVPDTQYFGPGTRLTVL.

This sequence joins TRBV20-1 and TRBJ2-5; no clear D. The CDR3 spans 11 residues. Trimming cost V 5 bases and J 6 bases, with 10 bases left between them. CDR1 and CDR2 (germline): DFQATT, SNEGSKA (reference sequence). In DNA, the CDR3 is TGCAGTGCTTTCTACGACAAGACCCAGTACTTC. Protein sequence: CSAFYDKTQYF.

V is TRBV15 and J is TRBJ1-2; no clear D. V lost 1 base and J 4 bases, leaving 13 bases between the germline ends. CDR1 is LNHNV and CDR2 is YYDKDF in the germline V gene (reference sequence). The CDR3 contains 15 residues. CDR3 amino acids: CATSRVDQQFYGYTF. Written as DNA, the CDR3 is TGTGCCACCAGCAGAGTCGATCAGCAGTTCTATGGCTACACCTTC.